The 21 T cell receptor beta chains presented below share a single source sample, sequenced in a study of molecular identifiers for immune sequencing clone quantification. TCRdb reprocessed the PCR reads with MiXCR, giving one entry per CDR3 protein. This sample has 350,000 or so distinct CDR3 sequences; 20% to 25% occur once, and the top ten carry approximately 0.8%. Sequenced sample: naive CD8+ T cells from blood, with Jurkat cell RNA spiked in. Subset indicated: FACS-sorted CD8+CD4-CCR7+CD45RA+ naive T cells. These receptors were collected from a human donor in good health. Some libraries in this study had Jurkat cell RNA spiked in.

This clonotype was seen many times. This sequence joins TRBV19 and TRBJ1-4; 8 nucleotides match TRBD1. V gave up 5 bases and J gave up 5 bases; unmatched junction bases: 7. Germline-derived CDR1 and CDR2 are LNHDA and SQIVND (reference sequence). The CDR3 totals 15 residues. CDR3 DNA: TGTGCCAGTAGTCCCCGGACAGGGACCAATGAAAAACTGTTTTTT. Protein product: CASSPRTGTNEKLFF.

This clonotype was counted ten times or more. The chain employs TRBV5-6 and TRBJ2-7; D gene uncertain. Trimming shortened V by 0 bases and J by 5 bases, and 6 bases separated the two germline ends. The CDR3 length is 12 residues. CDR1 and CDR2 (germline): SGHDT, YYEEEE. The chain's CDR3 is CASSLERDEQYF. The CDR3 region has the DNA TGTGCCAGCAGCTTGGAGAGAGACGAGCAGTACTTC. The full variable domain, completed using reference TRBV5-6 and TRBJ2-7, is DAGVTQSPTHLIKTRGQQVTLRCSPKSGHDTVSWYQQALGQGPQFIFQYYEEEERQRGNFPDRFSGHQFPNYSSELNVNALLLGDSALYLCASSLERDEQYFGPGTRLTVT.

This clonotype has at least ten counts. This chain joins TRBV4-2 and TRBJ2-6; D not certain. The CDR3 has 15 amino acids. The germline CDR1 and CDR2 sequences are LGHNA and YNFKEQ. V shed 0 bases and J shed 0 bases, with 3 bases lying between them. The CDR3 DNA reads TGTGCCAGCAGCCAAGACCGCTCTGGGGCCAACGTCCTGACTTTC. The encoded protein is CASSQDRSGANVLTF.

In regard to this clonotype: This may stem from a read error, because a much larger clone lies one nucleotide away. The chain recombines TRBV27 with TRBJ2-5; TRBD1 might be the D (5 bases). The CDR3 is 14 amino acids. Germline values: CDR1 MNHEY, CDR2 SMNVEV (reference sequence). This chain's CDR3 is CAGSLVGQQETQYF. The CDR3, as DNA: TGTGCCGGCAGTTTAGTAGGACAACAAGAGACCCAGTACTTC.

The table lists this clonotype with many counts. The V call is TRBV12-3 or TRBV12-4, the J call TRBJ2-7; weak D call: TRBD1 (6 bases). The V end was cut by 7 bases, the J end by 5 bases, with 12 bases between. The CDR3 contains 12 residues. The CDR3: CASTETGDEQYF. CDR3 nucleotide sequence: TGTGCCAGCACCGAGACAGGAGACGAGCAGTACTTC.

The chain joins TRBV27 to TRBJ2-3; 9 positions agree with TRBD2. Germline V lookup: CDR1 MNHEY, CDR2 SMNVEV (reference sequence). The V gene end was trimmed by 1 base and the J gene end by 5 bases; junction bases not matched to a gene: 7. CDR3 length: 16 amino acids. The CDR3 reads CASSLLAGGPVDTQYF. The CDR3 bases are TGTGCCAGCAGTTTATTGGCGGGAGGGCCTGTAGATACGCAGTATTTT.

This clonotype appeared many times. The V call is TRBV13, the J call TRBJ2-7; no reliable D call. CDR1 is PRHDT, CDR2 FYEKMQ, per germline (reference sequence). The CDR3 contains 13 residues. With 5 bases removed from V and 0 bases from J, the gap between germline ends came to 8 bases. Written as DNA, the CDR3 is TGTGCCAGCAGCCCGGTTAACTCCTACGAGCAGTACTTC. Encoded protein: CASSPVNSYEQYF.

This clonotype came up many times. V gene TRBV7-2 combines with J gene TRBJ1-4; D is unresolved. The V and J ends lost 4 bases and 0 bases respectively, with 21 bases between them. The germline CDR1 and CDR2 sequences are SGHTA and FQGNSA. The CDR3 is made up of 19 amino acids. The CDR3 nucleotides are TGTGCCAGCAGCTCTAAAAGGCGTGGAGAACTTGCAACTAATGAAAAACTGTTTTTT. Residues: CASSSKRRGELATNEKLFF.

This clonotype has ten or more counts. The chain employs TRBV4-1 and TRBJ1-5; 7 nucleotides agree with TRBD1. Germline V CDR1 and CDR2: MGHRA, YSYEKL. The J segment lost 7 bases and the V segment lost 4 bases, leaving 10 bases of the junction unmatched. The CDR3 is 15 residues long. The DNA for the CDR3 is TGCGCCAGCAGCCCCGAGACAGGGATGGGGCAGCCCCAGCATTTT. Protein product: CASSPETGMGQPQHF.

Here the CDR3 DNA reads TGTGCCAGCAGCGGACTTCTGGCGCACGAGCAGTACTTC. The encoded protein is CASSGLLAHEQYF. This rearrangement joins TRBV7-9 to TRBJ2-7, with D perhaps matching TRBD2 (5 bases). The germline V gene has CDR1 SEHNR and CDR2 FQNEAQ (reference sequence). V shed 5 bases and J shed 5 bases, with 13 bases lying between them. The CDR3 length is 13 residues.

In regard to this clonotype: This could be a read error, since a much larger clone is one nucleotide away. CDR3 region: CASSFDGGDTEASF. DNA for the CDR3: TGTGCCAGCAGCTTCGACGGGGGGGACACTGAAGCTTCCTTT. This chain links TRBV7-9 with TRBJ1-1, with D perhaps matching TRBD1 (6 bases). Germline assignment: CDR1 SEHNR and CDR2 FQNEAQ (reference sequence). The CDR3 extends over 14 amino acids. Full variable domain (outside the CDR3, taken from reference TRBV7-9 and TRBJ1-1): DTGVSQNPRHKITKRGQNVTFRCDPISEHNRLYWYRQTLGQGPEFLTYFQNEAQLEKSRLLSDRFSAERPKGSFSTLEIQRTEQGDSAMYLCASSFDGGDTEASFGQGTRLTVV.

This clonotype has ten or more counts. V and J are TRBV6-5 and TRBJ1-1, with D tentatively TRBD1 (5 bases). Trimming removed 2 bases at V and 5 bases at J, with 9 bases between. The CDR3 sequence is 13 residues long. Germline CDR1 and CDR2: MNHEY and SVGAGI. The CDR3 protein is CASSYRGPTEAFF. The CDR3 coding sequence is TGTGCCAGCAGTTACCGGGGACCTACTGAAGCTTTCTTT.

This clonotype was picked up a small number of times. J is TRBJ1-1 and V is TRBV6-2 or TRBV6-3; 7 bases are a match to TRBD1. CDR1 and CDR2 from the germline V gene are MNHEY and SVGEGT. The CDR3 contains 19 residues. J gave up 0 bases and V 1 base, and 14 bases lay outside the gene matches. The CDR3 DNA reads as TGTGCCAGCAGTTACTTAGCCGTCCGGGACAGAAAGATGAACACTGAAGCTTTCTTT. Protein sequence: CASSYLAVRDRKMNTEAFF.

In regard to this clonotype: A read error is possible here, since a much larger clone lies one base away. The V gene is TRBV4-3, the J gene TRBJ2-1; a possible D gene is TRBD2 (6 bases). The germline V gene encodes CDR1 LGHNA and CDR2 YSLEER. The CDR3 consists of 15 residues. V lost 1 base and J 6 bases, leaving 13 bases between the germline ends. Here the CDR3 DNA reads TGCGCCAGCAGCCAAGCCCTGCGGGACCGCAATGAGCAGTTCTTC. Amino acids: CASSQALRDRNEQFF.

The genes are TRBV7-9 and TRBJ2-1; D possibly corresponds to TRBD1 (5 bases). Germline V gives CDR1 SEHNR, CDR2 FQNEAQ (reference sequence). Trimming cost V 4 bases and J 0 bases, with 13 bases left between them. This CDR3 is built from 16 residues. The CDR3 DNA follows: TGTGCCAGCAGCTCACAGGCCTATCGCTCCTACAATGAGCAGTTCTTC. Amino acid sequence: CASSSQAYRSYNEQFF.

V is TRBV4-1 and J is TRBJ2-2; 7 nucleotides match TRBD2. Germline assignment: CDR1 MGHRA and CDR2 YSYEKL. V was clipped by 1 base and J by 1 base; unmatched bases: 3. The CDR3 has 16 residues. This CDR3 reads CASSQGLAQNTGELFF. The CDR3 nucleotides are TGCGCCAGCAGCCAAGGACTAGCACAGAACACCGGGGAGCTGTTTTTT.

This clonotype showed up just a few times. A clone one base away is much larger, so this may be a read error. The missing conserved phenylalanine or tryptophan at the end of this CDR3 makes a read error likely. The V and J genes are TRBV11-2 and TRBJ2-1, with D unresolved. From germline, CDR1 is SGHAT and CDR2 FQNNGV. This CDR3 has 11 amino acids. Deletions cut 1 base from V and 10 bases from J, with 5 bases between. The CDR3 DNA follows: TGTGCCAGCAGCTTAGTGACAGAGCAGTTCCTC. This sequence encodes CASSLVTEQFL.

This clonotype was counted ten times or more. The gene calls are TRBV2 and TRBJ2-5; perhaps TRBD2 as D (5 bases). The CDR3 sequence is 13 residues long. Germline V lookup: CDR1 SNHLY, CDR2 FYNNEI. The V end was cut by 10 bases, the J end by 5 bases, with 17 bases between. DNA for the CDR3: TGTGCCACCCGAGAGGGTTCGGGGGAGACCCAGTACTTC. This gives the protein CATREGSGETQYF.

The count of this clonotype is one. The CDR3 sequence: CSVNDLDSASTDTQYF. Written as DNA, the CDR3 is TGCAGTGTTAACGATTTGGACAGTGCAAGCACAGATACGCAGTATTTT. The rearrangement uses TRBV20-1 and TRBJ2-3, with a tentative D call TRBD1 (6 bases). CDR1 DFQATT and CDR2 SNEGSKA come from the germline V gene (reference sequence). V dropped 7 bases and J dropped 0 bases, with 20 bases sitting between them. This CDR3 contains 16 residues.

Of note for this clonotype: A much larger clone differs from this one at a single base, so this may be a read error. This sequence joins TRBV6-5 and TRBJ2-1; either TRBD1 or TRBD2 may fit D (5 bases each). This CDR3 region has 15 residues. Germline V CDR1 and CDR2: MNHEY, SVGAGI. The chain's CDR3 is CAGSPWKGSYNEQFF. The CDR3 DNA is TGTGCCGGCAGTCCCTGGAAGGGGAGCTACAATGAGCAGTTCTTC.

This clonotype came up many times. J is TRBJ2-3 and V is TRBV19; perhaps TRBD2 as D (6 bases). The CDR3 extends over 16 amino acids. Germline V CDR1 and CDR2: LNHDA, SQIVND (reference sequence). V was cut by 5 bases and J by 4 bases, with 19 bases left in between. The CDR3: CASSPWGGEASDTQYF. CDR3 coding DNA: TGTGCCAGTAGTCCATGGGGCGGGGAGGCCTCAGATACGCAGTATTTT.